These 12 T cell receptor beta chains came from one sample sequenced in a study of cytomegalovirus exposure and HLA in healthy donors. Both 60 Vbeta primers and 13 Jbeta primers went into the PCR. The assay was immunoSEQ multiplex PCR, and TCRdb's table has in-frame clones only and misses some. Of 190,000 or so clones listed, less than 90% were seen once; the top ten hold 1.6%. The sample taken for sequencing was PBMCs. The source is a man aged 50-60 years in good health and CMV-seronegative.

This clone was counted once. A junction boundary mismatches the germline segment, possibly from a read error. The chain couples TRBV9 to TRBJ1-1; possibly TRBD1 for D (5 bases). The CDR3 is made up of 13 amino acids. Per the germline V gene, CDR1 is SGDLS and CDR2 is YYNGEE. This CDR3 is CASSPRGNIEAFF. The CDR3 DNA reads TGTGCCAGCAGTCCTCGGGGGAACATTGAAGCTTTCTTT.

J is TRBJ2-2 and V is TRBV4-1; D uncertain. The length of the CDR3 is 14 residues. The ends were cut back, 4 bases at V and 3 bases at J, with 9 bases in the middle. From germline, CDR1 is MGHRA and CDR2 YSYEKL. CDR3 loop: CASSRNLDTGELFF. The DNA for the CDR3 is TGCGCCAGCAGCCGGAACCTAGACACCGGGGAGCTGTTTTTT.

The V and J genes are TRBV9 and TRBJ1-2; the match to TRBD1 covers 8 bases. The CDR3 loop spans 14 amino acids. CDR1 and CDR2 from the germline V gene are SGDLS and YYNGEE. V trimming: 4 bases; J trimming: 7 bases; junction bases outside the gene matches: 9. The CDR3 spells CASSPRQGQGGYTF. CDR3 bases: TGTGCCAGCAGCCCCCGACAGGGGCAGGGTGGCTACACCTTC.

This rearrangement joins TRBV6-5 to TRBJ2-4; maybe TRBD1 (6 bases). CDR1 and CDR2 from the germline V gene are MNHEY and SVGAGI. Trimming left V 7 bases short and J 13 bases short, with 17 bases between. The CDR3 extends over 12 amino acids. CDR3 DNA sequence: TGTGCCAGCACCGGACAACAGGGACCACAGTACTTC. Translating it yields CASTGQQGPQYF.

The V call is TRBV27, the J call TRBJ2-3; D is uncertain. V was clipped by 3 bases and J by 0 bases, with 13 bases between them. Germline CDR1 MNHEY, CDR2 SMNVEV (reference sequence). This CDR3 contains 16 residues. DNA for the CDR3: TGTGCCAGCAGTTTGCATTGGCTTTCTAGCACAGATACGCAGTATTTT. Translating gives CASSLHWLSSTDTQYF.

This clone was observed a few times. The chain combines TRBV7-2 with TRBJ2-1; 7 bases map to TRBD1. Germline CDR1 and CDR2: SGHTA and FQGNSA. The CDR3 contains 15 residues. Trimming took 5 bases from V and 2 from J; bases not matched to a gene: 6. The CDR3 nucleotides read TGTGCCAGCAGCATCGGGACAGTGCCCTACAATGAGCAGTTCTTC. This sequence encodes CASSIGTVPYNEQFF.

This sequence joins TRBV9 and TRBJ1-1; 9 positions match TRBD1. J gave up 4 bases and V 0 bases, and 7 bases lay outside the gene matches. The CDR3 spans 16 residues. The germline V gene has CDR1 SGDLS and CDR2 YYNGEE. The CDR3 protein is CASSVVLDRGTTEAFF. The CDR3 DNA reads TGTGCCAGCAGCGTAGTATTAGACAGGGGGACCACTGAAGCTTTCTTT.

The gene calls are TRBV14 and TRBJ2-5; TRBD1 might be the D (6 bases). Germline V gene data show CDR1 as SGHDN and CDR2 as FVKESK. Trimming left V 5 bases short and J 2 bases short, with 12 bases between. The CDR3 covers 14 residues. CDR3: CASSYRVKQETQYF. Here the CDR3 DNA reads TGTGCCAGCAGCTACAGGGTGAAGCAAGAGACCCAGTACTTC.

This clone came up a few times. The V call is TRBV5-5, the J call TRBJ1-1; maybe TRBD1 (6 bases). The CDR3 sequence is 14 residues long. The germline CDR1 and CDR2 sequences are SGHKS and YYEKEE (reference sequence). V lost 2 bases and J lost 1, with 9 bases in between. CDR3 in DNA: TGTGCCAGCAGCTTCGACAGGACGAACACTGAAGCTTTCTTT. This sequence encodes CASSFDRTNTEAFF.

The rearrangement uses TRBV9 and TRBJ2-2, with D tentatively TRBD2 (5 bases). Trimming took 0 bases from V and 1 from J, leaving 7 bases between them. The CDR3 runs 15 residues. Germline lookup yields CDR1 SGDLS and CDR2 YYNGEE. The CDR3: CASSVVEGNTGELFF. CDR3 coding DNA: TGTGCCAGCAGCGTAGTAGAGGGGAACACCGGGGAGCTGTTTTTT. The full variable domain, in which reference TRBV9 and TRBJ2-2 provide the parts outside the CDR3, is DSGVTQTPKHLITATGQRVTLRCSPRSGDLSVYWYQQSLDQGLQFLIQYYNGEERAKGNILERFSAQQFPDLHSELNLSSLELGDSALYFCASSVVEGNTGELFFGEGSRLTVL.

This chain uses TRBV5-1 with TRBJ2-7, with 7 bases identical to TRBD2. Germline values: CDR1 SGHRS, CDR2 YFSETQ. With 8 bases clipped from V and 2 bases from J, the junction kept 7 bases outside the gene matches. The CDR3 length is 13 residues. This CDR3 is CASRTGGTYEQYF. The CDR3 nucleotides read TGCGCCAGTAGGACCGGGGGGACCTACGAGCAGTACTTC.

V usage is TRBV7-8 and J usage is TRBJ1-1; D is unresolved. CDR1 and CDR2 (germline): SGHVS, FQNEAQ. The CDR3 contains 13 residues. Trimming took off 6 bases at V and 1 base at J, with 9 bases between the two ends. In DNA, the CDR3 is TGTGCCAGCAGGATCGCCGGGAACACTGAAGCTTTCTTT. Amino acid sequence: CASRIAGNTEAFF.